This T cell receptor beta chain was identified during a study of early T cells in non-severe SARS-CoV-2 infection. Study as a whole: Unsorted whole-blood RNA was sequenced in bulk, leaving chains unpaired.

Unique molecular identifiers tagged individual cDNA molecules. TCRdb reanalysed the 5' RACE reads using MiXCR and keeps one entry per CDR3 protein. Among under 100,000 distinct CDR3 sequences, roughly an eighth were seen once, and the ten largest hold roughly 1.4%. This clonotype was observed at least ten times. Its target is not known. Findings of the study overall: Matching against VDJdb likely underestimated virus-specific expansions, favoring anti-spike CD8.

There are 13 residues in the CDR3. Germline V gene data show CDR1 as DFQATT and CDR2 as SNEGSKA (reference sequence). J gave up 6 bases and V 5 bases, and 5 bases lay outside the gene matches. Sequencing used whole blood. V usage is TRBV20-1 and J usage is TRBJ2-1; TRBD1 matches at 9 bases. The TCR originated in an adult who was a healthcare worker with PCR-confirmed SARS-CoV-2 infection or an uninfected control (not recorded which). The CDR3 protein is CSAPRDRANEQFF. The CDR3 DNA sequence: TGCAGTGCTCCAAGGGACAGGGCCAATGAGCAGTTCTTC.